This entry lists 29 T cell receptor beta chains sequenced from one sample in a study of T cell responses to AZD1222 COVID-19 vaccine. The protocol was immunoSEQ multiplex PCR, while the TCRdb copy is restricted to in-frame clones and leaves out a portion. In the table there are approximately 180,000 clones, about 88% of which are singletons. Sequencing was performed on peripheral blood, taken on day 0 of AZD1222 vaccination. Source of these receptors: an adult in good health.

V usage is TRBV2 and J usage is TRBJ2-1; 7 positions agree with TRBD2. The trim removed 2 bases at V and 1 base at J, leaving 11 bases unmatched. CDR1 SNHLY and CDR2 FYNNEI come from the germline V gene. The CDR3 sequence is 18 residues long. CDR3 DNA: TGTGCCAGCAGTGAAAAAAGGTCGGGGCGGGGGTCCTACAATGAGCAGTTCTTC. This codes for CASSEKRSGRGSYNEQFF.

V usage is TRBV28 and J usage is TRBJ2-1; TRBD2 matches at 9 bases. The CDR3 spans 14 residues. Germline V gene lookup returns CDR1 MDHEN and CDR2 SYDVKM. V shed 4 bases and J 12 bases; nucleotides not matched to a gene: 10. The CDR3 here is CASSSPGLASPQFF. CDR3 nucleotide sequence: TGTGCCAGCAGTTCTCCGGGACTAGCCTCCCCGCAGTTCTTC.

V is TRBV19 and J is TRBJ1-2; TRBD1 matches at 11 bases. Per the germline V gene, CDR1 is LNHDA and CDR2 is SQIVND (reference sequence). CDR3 length: 15 residues. V lost 4 bases, J lost 8 bases, and 9 bases stayed unmatched. The CDR3 bases are TGTGCCAGTAGTAACCAAGGACAGGGGGCTCGCGGCTACACCTTC. Translation: CASSNQGQGARGYTF.

The CDR3 reads CASSVTTLTGGIDKSRTDTQYF. The CDR3 bases are TGTGCCAGCAGCGTTACCACTCTAACAGGGGGCATAGATAAGTCCCGCACAGATACGCAGTATTTT. J is TRBJ2-3 and V is TRBV9; 9 nucleotides line up with TRBD1. Trimming at V came to 2 bases and at J to 1 base, leaving 23 bases not matched to a gene. CDR1 and CDR2 from the germline V gene are SGDLS and YYNGEE. The CDR3 loop spans 22 amino acids. Drawing the rest from reference TRBV9 and TRBJ2-3, the complete variable domain is DSGVTQTPKHLITATGQRVTLRCSPRSGDLSVYWYQQSLDQGLQFLIQYYNGEERAKGNILERFSAQQFPDLHSELNLSSLELGDSALYFCASSVTTLTGGIDKSRTDTQYFGPGTRLTVL.

This sequence joins TRBV5-6 and TRBJ1-2; D not resolved. The CDR3 totals 13 residues. V was trimmed by 0 bases and J by 8 bases, leaving 11 bases between them. The germline CDR1 and CDR2 sequences are SGHDT and YYEEEE. The CDR3 protein is CASSLDFAGGYTF. CDR3 bases: TGTGCCAGCAGCTTGGACTTCGCTGGGGGCTACACCTTC.

This chain joins TRBV28 and TRBJ2-5, with TRBD1 as a possible D gene (5 bases). Trimming stripped 6 bases from V and 4 bases from J, with 9 bases between. This CDR3 is 12 amino acids long. Germline assignment: CDR1 MDHEN and CDR2 SYDVKM. The DNA for the CDR3 is TGTGCCAGCAGAAATCAGGGAGAGACCCAGTACTTC. Its translation: CASRNQGETQYF.

The chain combines TRBV7-9 with TRBJ1-1, with D uncertain. Trimming pared 5 bases from V and 1 base from J, leaving 11 bases between. This CDR3 has 14 amino acids. CDR1 is SEHNR, CDR2 FQNEAQ, per germline (reference sequence). The CDR3 DNA reads TGTGCCAGCAGCCGTCGCCGGGAGAACACTGAAGCTTTCTTT. Its translation: CASSRRRENTEAFF.

The V gene is TRBV7-9, the J gene TRBJ2-7; TRBD1 matches 9 bases. Germline V gene lookup returns CDR1 SEHNR and CDR2 FQNEAQ (reference sequence). Germline trimming cut 5 bases from V and 5 bases from J; bases unmatched to any gene: 10. This CDR3 contains 15 residues. CDR3 sequence: CASSRPGTGLNEQYF. The DNA of the CDR3 is TGTGCCAGCAGCCGACCAGGGACAGGGTTGAACGAGCAGTACTTC.

The chain joins TRBV9 to TRBJ2-7; D might be TRBD2 (6 bases). CDR1 and CDR2 (germline): SGDLS, YYNGEE. This CDR3 is 15 amino acids long. V was shortened by 4 bases and J by 0 bases, with 14 bases between the two germline ends. CDR3 loop: CASSRGLGSSYEQYF. The CDR3 DNA is TGTGCCAGCAGCCGGGGGTTGGGGAGCTCCTACGAGCAGTACTTC.

The gene calls are TRBV12-3 or TRBV12-4 and TRBJ1-6, with D unclear. The CDR3 consists of 12 residues. Trimming shortened V by 8 bases and J by 5 bases, and 7 bases separated the two germline ends. Written as DNA, the CDR3 is TGTGCCAGCCTTCAGAATAATTCACCCCTCCACTTT. This translates into CASLQNNSPLHF.

The chain employs TRBV11-1 and TRBJ2-1; 7 bases align to TRBD1. V dropped 6 bases and J dropped 8; count of bases not matched to a gene: 7. CDR1 SGHAT and CDR2 FQDESV come from the germline V gene (reference sequence). The CDR3 consists of 13 residues. CDR3 protein: CASSRRTGYEQFF. CDR3 sequence (DNA): TGTGCCAGCAGTCGTCGGACAGGTTATGAGCAGTTCTTC.

The CDR3 sequence is CAIRSAGRATDTQYF. The CDR3 nucleotides read TGTGCCATCCGCTCTGCAGGGAGGGCGACAGATACGCAGTATTTT. This sequence joins TRBV10-3 and TRBJ2-3; TRBD2 matches at 7 bases. Germline CDR1 ENHRY, CDR2 SYGVKD. V dropped 8 bases and J dropped 3; count of bases not matched to a gene: 11. This CDR3 region has 15 residues.

The chain combines TRBV6-4 with TRBJ1-5; possible D gene TRBD1, 5 bases. Per the germline V gene, CDR1 is MRHNA and CDR2 is SNTAGT. The V gene lost 3 bases and the J gene lost 3 bases, with 12 bases spanning the gap. The CDR3 consists of 15 residues. Here the CDR3 reads CASSEGSGTNQPQHF. Written as DNA, the CDR3 is TGTGCCAGCAGTGAAGGGTCCGGGACCAATCAGCCCCAGCATTTT.

The rearrangement joins TRBV6-2 or TRBV6-3 to TRBJ2-1; D gene uncertain. Trimming removed 2 bases at V and 0 bases at J, with 5 bases between. Germline CDR1 is MNHEY and CDR2 is SVGEGT. The CDR3 length is 14 residues. The CDR3 sequence is CASSYDNSYNEQFF. The CDR3 nucleotides are TGTGCCAGCAGTTACGACAACTCCTACAATGAGCAGTTCTTC.

The rearrangement uses TRBV7-9 and TRBJ1-1; no reliable D call. Germline loops: CDR1 SEHNR, CDR2 FQNEAQ (reference sequence). V was cut by 1 base and J by 5 bases, with 11 bases left in between. The CDR3 runs to 14 residues. The CDR3 nucleotides read TGTGCCAGCAGCTTAGAGGTCGGGGTAACTGAAGCTTTCTTT. This translates into CASSLEVGVTEAFF.

In DNA form, the CDR3 reads TGCGCCAGCAGTGACAGGGCCCAATCTGGGGCCAACGTCCTGACTTTC. It yields the protein CASSDRAQSGANVLTF. This chain joins TRBV5-1 and TRBJ2-6, with 7 bases fitting TRBD1. This CDR3 region has 16 residues. Germline CDR1 reads SGHRS; CDR2 reads YFSETQ. Trimming took 5 bases from V and 1 from J; bases not matched to a gene: 6.

The sample holds one count of this clone. The chain combines TRBV7-2 with TRBJ2-1, with D unclear. CDR1 SGHTA and CDR2 FQGNSA come from the germline V gene. Trimming removed 0 bases from V and 7 bases from J, with 10 bases in between. This CDR3 contains 14 residues. For the CDR3, the DNA is TGTGCCAGCAGCTTAGCCTCCGTTGAGAATGAGCAGTTCTTC. This sequence encodes CASSLASVENEQFF.

The CDR3 loop is CATGGVYNEQFF. CDR3 coding DNA: TGTGCCACAGGGGGAGTCTACAATGAGCAGTTCTTC. The gene calls are TRBV7-9 and TRBJ2-1, with 7 bases lining up with TRBD1. V was clipped by 10 bases and J by 3 bases; unmatched bases: 3. Germline CDR1 reads SEHNR; CDR2 reads FQNEAQ (reference sequence). CDR3 length: 12 residues.

The CDR3 DNA reads TGTGCCAGCAGCCAAGCAGGCAGTGCGGATACGCAGTATTTT. It encodes CASSQAGSADTQYF. This sequence joins TRBV4-2 and TRBJ2-3; D is undetermined. CDR3 length: 14 residues. With 1 base removed from V and 6 bases from J, the gap between germline ends came to 11 bases. Germline V CDR1 and CDR2: LGHNA, YNFKEQ.

This rearrangement joins TRBV2 to TRBJ2-5; 12 bases are a match to TRBD2. The length of the CDR3 is 16 residues. V was clipped by 7 bases and J by 5 bases; unmatched bases: 11. Germline values: CDR1 SNHLY, CDR2 FYNNEI. Here the CDR3 reads CASTSGGLAGRETQYF. The DNA for the CDR3 is TGTGCCAGCACCTCAGGGGGACTAGCGGGTAGGGAGACCCAGTACTTC.

A single count supports this clone. The chain links TRBV11-3 to TRBJ2-3; no clear D gene. The CDR3 extends over 12 amino acids. V dropped 5 bases and J dropped 0 bases, with 3 bases sitting between them. Germline V gene sequence: CDR1 SGHNT, CDR2 YENEEA. CDR3 sequence: CASSLSTDTQYF. In nucleotides, the CDR3 is TGTGCCAGCAGCCTAAGCACAGATACGCAGTATTTT.

The CDR3 loop reads CASSRPPRVAGTYEQYF. The CDR3 nucleotides are TGTGCCAGCAGCCGTCCCCCAAGGGTAGCGGGCACCTACGAGCAGTACTTC. The rearrangement joins TRBV7-9 to TRBJ2-7; 7 bases map to TRBD2. The length of the CDR3 is 17 residues. Germline CDR1 SEHNR, CDR2 FQNEAQ (reference sequence). V lost 5 bases and J lost 2; bases outside the gene matches: 15.

J is TRBJ2-2 and V is TRBV5-4, with TRBD1 matching 7 bases. Germline values: CDR1 SGHNT, CDR2 YYREEE (reference sequence). The CDR3 is made up of 16 amino acids. The V and J ends lost 2 bases and 5 bases, in that order; junction bases with no gene match: 9. Written as DNA, the CDR3 is TGTGCCAGCAGCTTTGGGCCCGCAGGGGGAACCGGGGAGCTGTTTTTT. The encoded protein is CASSFGPAGGTGELFF.

The genes are TRBV10-3 and TRBJ1-4; no clear D gene. Deletions cut 1 base from V and 4 bases from J, with 10 bases between. CDR1 and CDR2 from the germline V gene are ENHRY and SYGVKD. This CDR3 comprises 15 residues. The CDR3, as DNA: TGTGCCATCAGTGAGTACCCGAGATTTAATGAAAAACTGTTTTTT. Protein sequence: CAISEYPRFNEKLFF.

The V and J genes are TRBV6-2 or TRBV6-3 and TRBJ1-2; D gene unclear. Germline loops: CDR1 MNHEY, CDR2 SVGEGT. This CDR3 has 11 amino acids. The ends were cut back, 5 bases at V and 8 bases at J, with 9 bases in the middle. CDR3 nucleotides: TGTGCCAGCAGTGACCTGCGAGGCTACACCTTC. It encodes CASSDLRGYTF.

This clone was observed once. This sequence joins TRBV5-8 and TRBJ2-7; no clear D gene. Germline V gene data show CDR1 as SGHTS and CDR2 as YDEGEE. The CDR3 loop spans 14 amino acids. V gave up 0 bases and J gave up 5 bases, with 12 bases separating them. Written as DNA, the CDR3 is TGTGCCAGCAGCTTGGGTTGGCAGTTGAACGAGCAGTACTTC. Translating gives CASSLGWQLNEQYF.

DNA for the CDR3: TGTGCCTGGAGAAAGACAGGGGACAACCATGGCTACACCTTC. Its protein is CAWRKTGDNHGYTF. The V and J genes are TRBV30 and TRBJ1-2; 8 nucleotides line up with TRBD1. CDR3 size: 14 residues. V lost 3 bases to trimming and J lost 6 bases; unmatched junction nucleotides: 9. Germline assignment: CDR1 GTSNPN and CDR2 SVGIG (reference sequence).

This rearrangement joins TRBV6-1 to TRBJ1-4, with a weak D call TRBD1 (6 bases). The CDR3 extends over 15 amino acids. In germline, CDR1 is MNHNS, CDR2 SASEGT. Trimming removed 2 bases from V and 5 bases from J, with 12 bases in between. CDR3 in amino acids: CASSEWGLENEKLFF. For the CDR3, the DNA is TGTGCCAGCAGTGAATGGGGGCTGGAGAATGAAAAACTGTTTTTT.

The chain joins TRBV5-4 to TRBJ2-7; TRBD1 or TRBD2 may be the D gene (5 bases each). Germline CDR1 SGHNT, CDR2 YYREEE (reference sequence). The CDR3 length is 15 residues. V was pared by 4 bases and J by 6 bases, with 20 bases between. CDR3 amino acids: CASSARDAGIFEQYF. As DNA, the CDR3 is TGTGCCAGCAGCGCCCGGGACGCGGGCATTTTCGAGCAGTACTTC. The variable domain in full, with the rest retrieved from reference TRBV5-4 and TRBJ2-7, is ETGVTQSPTHLIKTRGQQVTLRCSSQSGHNTVSWYQQALGQGPQFIFQYYREEENGRGNFPPRFSGLQFPNYSSELNVNALELDDSALYLCASSARDAGIFEQYFGPGTRLTVT.